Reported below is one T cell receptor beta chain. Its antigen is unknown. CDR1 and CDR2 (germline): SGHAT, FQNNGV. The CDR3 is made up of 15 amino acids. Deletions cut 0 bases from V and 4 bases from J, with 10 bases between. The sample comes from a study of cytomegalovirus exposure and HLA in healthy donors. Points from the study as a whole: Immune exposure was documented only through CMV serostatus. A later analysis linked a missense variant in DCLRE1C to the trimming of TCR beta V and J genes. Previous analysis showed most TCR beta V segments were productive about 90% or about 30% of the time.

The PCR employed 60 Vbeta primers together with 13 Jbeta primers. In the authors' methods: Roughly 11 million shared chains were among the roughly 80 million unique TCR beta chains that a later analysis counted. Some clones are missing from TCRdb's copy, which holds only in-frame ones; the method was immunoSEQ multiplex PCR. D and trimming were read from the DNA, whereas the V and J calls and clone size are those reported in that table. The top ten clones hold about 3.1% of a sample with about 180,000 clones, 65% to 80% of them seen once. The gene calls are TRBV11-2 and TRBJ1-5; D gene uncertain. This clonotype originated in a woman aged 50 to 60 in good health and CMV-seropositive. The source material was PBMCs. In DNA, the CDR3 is TGTGCCAGCAGCTTAGAAGGCCGAGGGAATCAGCCCCAGCATTTT. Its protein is CASSLEGRGNQPQHF.